These 9 T cell receptor beta chains were sequenced from one sample in a study of cytomegalovirus exposure and HLA in healthy donors. Use of 60 Vbeta and 13 Jbeta primers characterized the PCR. TCRdb keeps only in-frame clones here, not all; method: immunoSEQ multiplex PCR. In total, the table holds tens of thousands of clones. Sample: PBMCs. These receptors came from a male donor in good health and CMV-seronegative.

About this clone: The sample contains more than one DNA sequence encoding this CDR3. The chain links TRBV5-3 to TRBJ2-7; tentative D call: TRBD1 (5 bases). TRBV5-3 carries the ORF label, with uncertain function. With 0 bases removed from V and 7 bases from J, the gap between germline ends came to 23 bases. CDR3 length equals 17 residues. CDR3 bases: TGTGCCAGAAGCTTGGCGGGCCCCAGGGTGGGTTGTCGGGAGCAGTACTTC. Its translation: CARSLAGPRVGCREQYF.

The rearrangement joins TRBV7-2 to TRBJ2-5; 8 bases fit TRBD1. V shed 3 bases, J shed 3 bases, and the junction held 0 bases outside the gene matches. The CDR3 sequence is 13 residues long. Germline CDR1 reads SGHTA; CDR2 reads FQGNSA. The CDR3 protein is CASSLDREETQYF. DNA for the CDR3: TGTGCCAGCAGCTTGGACAGGGAAGAGACCCAGTACTTC. Full variable domain (rest looked up from reference TRBV7-2 and TRBJ2-5): GAGVSQSPSNKVTEKGKDVELRCDPISGHTALYWYRQSLGQGLEFLIYFQGNSAPDKSGLPSDRFSAERTGGSVSTLTIQRTQQEDSAVYLCASSLDREETQYFGPGTRLLVL.

V gene TRBV7-9 combines with J gene TRBJ1-1; TRBD1 agrees at 7 bases. The length of the CDR3 is 12 residues. CDR1 is SEHNR, CDR2 FQNEAQ, per germline (reference sequence). V was clipped by 5 bases and J by 11 bases; unmatched bases: 8. CDR3 loop: CASSQQGTSAFF. Written as DNA, the CDR3 is TGTGCCAGCAGCCAACAGGGGACATCGGCTTTCTTT.

The chain joins TRBV27 to TRBJ1-3, with a weak D call TRBD1 (5 bases). This CDR3 has 13 amino acids. The V end lost 6 bases, the J end lost 1 base, and 7 bases lay between the germline ends. The germline CDR1 and CDR2 sequences are MNHEY and SMNVEV (reference sequence). CDR3 sequence reads: CASRGHSGNTIYF. The CDR3 nucleotides are TGTGCCAGCAGAGGACATTCTGGAAACACCATATATTTT.

The J gene is TRBJ2-1, the V gene TRBV2, with 8 nucleotides matching TRBD2. The V segment lost 6 bases and the J segment 7 bases; nucleotides outside the gene matches: 14. The CDR3 covers 16 residues. Germline V gene sequence: CDR1 SNHLY, CDR2 FYNNEI. In nucleotides, the CDR3 is TGTGCCAGCAGGACTCGCGAGACTAGCGAATATAATGAGCAGTTCTTC. This translates into CASRTRETSEYNEQFF.

The chain links TRBV18 to TRBJ2-5; D remains unclear. The CDR3 is 14 amino acids. V shed 6 bases and J shed 2 bases, with 13 bases lying between them. Germline V CDR1 and CDR2: KGHSH, LQKENI. CDR3 sequence: CASSSGSSQETQYF. The CDR3 bases are TGTGCCAGCTCGTCAGGTTCATCACAAGAGACCCAGTACTTC.

The rearrangement joins TRBV5-1 to TRBJ2-7; 11 nucleotides agree with TRBD1. Germline CDR1 reads SGHRS; CDR2 reads YFSETQ. After removal of 7 bases from V and 0 bases from J, the junction contained 6 bases not matched to a gene. This CDR3 contains 15 residues. CDR3 sequence (DNA): TGCGCCAGCCGAACCGGGACAGGGGGCTCCTACGAGCAGTACTTC. This encodes CASRTGTGGSYEQYF.

This chain uses TRBV5-1 with TRBJ2-4, with a weak D call TRBD2 (6 bases). The CDR3 contains 14 residues. Per the germline V gene, CDR1 is SGHRS and CDR2 is YFSETQ. The germline V and J ends were trimmed by 4 bases and 7 bases, with 15 bases remaining between them. The CDR3 nucleotides read TGCGCCAGCAGCCTACCCGGGACTGAGAACATTCAGTACTTC. Its protein is CASSLPGTENIQYF.

The rearrangement joins TRBV27 to TRBJ2-6; tentative D call: TRBD1 (5 bases). CDR1 and CDR2 (germline): MNHEY, SMNVEV (reference sequence). Deletions cut 6 bases from V and 4 bases from J, with 13 bases between. The CDR3 spans 15 residues. CDR3 nucleotides: TGTGCCAGCAGCACCAGGGATACCGGGGCCAACGTCCTGACTTTC. It translates to CASSTRDTGANVLTF.